This T cell receptor beta chain was sequenced for a study of T-cell memory formation after mild COVID-19. Study-wide background: Among the donors, TCR clusters were largely specific to each donor.

5'RACE with constant-segment primers built TCRalpha and TCRbeta cDNA libraries with UMIs. TCRdb independently ran MiXCR on the 5' RACE reads; one entry per CDR3 protein. The table shows around 300,000 distinct CDR3 sequences, with approximately 15% occurring only once. This CDR3 comprises 17 residues. In germline, CDR1 is SGHTA, CDR2 FQGNSA. Trimming cost V 1 base and J 6 bases; bases outside gene matches: 11. In regard to this clonotype: The antigen is undetermined.

The study, taken as a whole, reports: Clones that got smaller from day 15 to 85 had even CD4/CD8, while clones growing later tipped toward CD4+. Cross-reactive memory apparently joined, as some responding clones appeared in pre-infection memory.

The V and J genes are TRBV7-2 and TRBJ2-5, with 10 bases identical to TRBD2. The sequenced sample was PBMCs or a T cell subset sorted from them (not recorded which). The TCR was taken from a man aged 18 to 30 who had mild COVID-19 (a few samples of this study predate the infection). Cell type and time point are not known. The CDR3 here is CASSLGGASGGVKTQYF. The CDR3 nucleotides are TGTGCCAGCAGCTTAGGGGGCGCTAGCGGGGGAGTAAAGACCCAGTACTTC.